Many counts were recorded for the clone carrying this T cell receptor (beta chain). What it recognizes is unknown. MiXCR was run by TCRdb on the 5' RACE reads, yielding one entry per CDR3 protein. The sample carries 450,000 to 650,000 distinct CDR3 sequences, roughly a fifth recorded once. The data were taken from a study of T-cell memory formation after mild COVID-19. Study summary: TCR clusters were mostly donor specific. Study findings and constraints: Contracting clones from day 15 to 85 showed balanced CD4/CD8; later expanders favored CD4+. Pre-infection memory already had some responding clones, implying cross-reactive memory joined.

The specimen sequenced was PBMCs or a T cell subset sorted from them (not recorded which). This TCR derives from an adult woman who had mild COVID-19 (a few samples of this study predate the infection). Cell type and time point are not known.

The CDR3 region has the DNA TGCAGCGTTAACAGCGGGAGGGCCACAGATACGCAGTATTTT. Protein sequence: CSVNSGRATDTQYF. V usage is TRBV29-1 and J usage is TRBJ2-3; 10 nucleotides align to TRBD2. The CDR3 is made up of 14 amino acids. The germline V gene encodes CDR1 SQVTM and CDR2 ANQGSEA. The trim removed 5 bases at V and 2 bases at J, leaving 4 bases unmatched.